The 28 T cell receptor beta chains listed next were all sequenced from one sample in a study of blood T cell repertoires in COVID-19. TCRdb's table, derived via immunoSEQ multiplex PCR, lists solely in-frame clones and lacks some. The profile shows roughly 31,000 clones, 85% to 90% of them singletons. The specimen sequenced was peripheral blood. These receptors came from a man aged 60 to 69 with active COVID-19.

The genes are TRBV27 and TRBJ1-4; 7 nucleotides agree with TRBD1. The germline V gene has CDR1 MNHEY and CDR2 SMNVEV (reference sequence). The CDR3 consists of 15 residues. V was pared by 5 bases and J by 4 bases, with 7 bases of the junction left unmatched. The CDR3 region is CASSLQTGINEKLFF. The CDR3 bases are TGTGCCAGCAGTCTTCAGACAGGGATTAATGAAAAACTGTTTTTT.

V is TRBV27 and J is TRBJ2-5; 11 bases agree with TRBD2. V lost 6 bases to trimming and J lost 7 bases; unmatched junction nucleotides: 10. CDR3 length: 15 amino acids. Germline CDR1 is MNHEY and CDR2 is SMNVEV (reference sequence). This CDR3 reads CASSPLAGAPVTQYF. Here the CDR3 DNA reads TGTGCCAGCAGCCCACTAGCGGGGGCCCCCGTGACCCAGTACTTC.

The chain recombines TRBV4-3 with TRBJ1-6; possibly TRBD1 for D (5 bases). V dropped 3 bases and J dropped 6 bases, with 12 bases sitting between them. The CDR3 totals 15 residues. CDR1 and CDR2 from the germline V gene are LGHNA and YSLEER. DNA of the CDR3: TGCGCCAGCAGCCAGACGGGACTCAGTAATTCACCCCTCCACTTT. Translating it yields CASSQTGLSNSPLHF.

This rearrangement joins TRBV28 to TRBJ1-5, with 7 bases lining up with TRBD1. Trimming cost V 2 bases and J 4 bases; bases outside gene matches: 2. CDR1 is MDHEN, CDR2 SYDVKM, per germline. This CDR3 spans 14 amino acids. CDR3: CASSLGGQNQPQHF. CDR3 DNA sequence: TGTGCCAGCAGTTTAGGGGGACAGAATCAGCCCCAGCATTTT.

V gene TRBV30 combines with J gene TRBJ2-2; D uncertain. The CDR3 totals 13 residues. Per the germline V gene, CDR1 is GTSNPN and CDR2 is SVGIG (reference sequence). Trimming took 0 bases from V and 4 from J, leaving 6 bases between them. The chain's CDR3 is CAWSVAGTGELFF. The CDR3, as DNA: TGTGCCTGGAGTGTAGCAGGCACCGGGGAGCTGTTTTTT.

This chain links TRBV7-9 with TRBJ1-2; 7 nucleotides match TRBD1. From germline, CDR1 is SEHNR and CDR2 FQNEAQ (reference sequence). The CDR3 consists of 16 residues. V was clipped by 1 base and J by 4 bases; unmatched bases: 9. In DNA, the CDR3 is TGTGCCAGCAGCTTAGTTATGCGAGGGGGCGGCTATGGCTACACCTTC. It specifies CASSLVMRGGGYGYTF.

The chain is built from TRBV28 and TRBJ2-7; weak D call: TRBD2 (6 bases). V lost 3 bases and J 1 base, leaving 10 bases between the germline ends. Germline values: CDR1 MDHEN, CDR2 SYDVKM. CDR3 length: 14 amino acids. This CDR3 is CASSLEGSSYEQYF. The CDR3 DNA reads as TGTGCCAGCAGTTTGGAGGGTTCTTCCTACGAGCAGTACTTC.

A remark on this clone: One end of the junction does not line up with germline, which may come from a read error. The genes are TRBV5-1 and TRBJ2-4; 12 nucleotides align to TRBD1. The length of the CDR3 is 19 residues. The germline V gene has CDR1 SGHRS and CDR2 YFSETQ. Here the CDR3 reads CASSLEPGQGAASKNIQYF. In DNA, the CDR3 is TGCGCCAGCAGTTTGGAACCGGGACAGGGGGCGGCTTCCAAAAACATTCAGTACTTC. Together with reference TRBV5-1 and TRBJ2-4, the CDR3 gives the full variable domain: KAGVTQTPRYLIKTRGQQVTLSCSPISGHRSVSWYQQTPGQGLQFLFEYFSETQRNKGNFPGRFSGRQFSNSRSEMNVSTLELGDSALYLCASSLEPGQGAASKNIQYFGAGTRLSVL.

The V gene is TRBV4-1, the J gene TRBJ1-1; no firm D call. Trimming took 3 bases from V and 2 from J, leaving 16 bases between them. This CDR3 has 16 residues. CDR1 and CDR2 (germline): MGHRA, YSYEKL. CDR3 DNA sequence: TGCGCCAGCAGCCACCAAGCTGAGGCACCTAACACTGAAGCTTTCTTT. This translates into CASSHQAEAPNTEAFF.

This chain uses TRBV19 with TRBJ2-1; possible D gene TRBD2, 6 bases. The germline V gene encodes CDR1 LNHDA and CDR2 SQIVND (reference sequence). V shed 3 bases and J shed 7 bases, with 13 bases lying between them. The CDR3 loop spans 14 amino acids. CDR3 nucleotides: TGTGCCAGTAGTATCCTACTAGCCCGTAATGAGCAGTTCTTC. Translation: CASSILLARNEQFF.

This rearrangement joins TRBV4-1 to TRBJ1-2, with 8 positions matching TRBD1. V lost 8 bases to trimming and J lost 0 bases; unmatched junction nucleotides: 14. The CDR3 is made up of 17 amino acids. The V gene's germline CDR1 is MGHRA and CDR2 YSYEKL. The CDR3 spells CASRVGGGTGTNYGYTF. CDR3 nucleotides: TGCGCCAGCCGAGTGGGGGGAGGGACAGGCACTAACTATGGCTACACCTTC.

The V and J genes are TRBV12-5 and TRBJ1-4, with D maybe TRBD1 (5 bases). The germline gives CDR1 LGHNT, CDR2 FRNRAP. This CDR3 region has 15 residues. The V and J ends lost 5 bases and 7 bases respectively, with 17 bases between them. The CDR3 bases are TGTGCTAGTGGTCCCCGTTGGCAGGGAGGTGAAAAACTGTTTTTT. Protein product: CASGPRWQGGEKLFF.

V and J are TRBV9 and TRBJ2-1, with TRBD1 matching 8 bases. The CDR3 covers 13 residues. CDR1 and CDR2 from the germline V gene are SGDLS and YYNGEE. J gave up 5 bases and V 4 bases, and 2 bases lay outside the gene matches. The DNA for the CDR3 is TGTGCCAGCAGCTGGGGACAGGACAATGAGCAGTTCTTC. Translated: CASSWGQDNEQFF.

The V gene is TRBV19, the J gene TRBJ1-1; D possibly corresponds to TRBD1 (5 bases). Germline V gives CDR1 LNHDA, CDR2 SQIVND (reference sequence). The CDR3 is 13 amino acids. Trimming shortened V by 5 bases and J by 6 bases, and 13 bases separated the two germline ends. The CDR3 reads CASSRGIGAEAFF. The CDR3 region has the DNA TGTGCCAGTAGTCGGGGGATTGGAGCTGAAGCTTTCTTT.

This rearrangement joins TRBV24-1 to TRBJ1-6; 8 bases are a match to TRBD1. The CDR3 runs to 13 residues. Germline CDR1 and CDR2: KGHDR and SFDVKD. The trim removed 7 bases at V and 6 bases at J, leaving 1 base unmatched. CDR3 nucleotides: TGTGCCACCAGCGACAGGGGTAATTCACCCCTCCACTTT. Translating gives CATSDRGNSPLHF.

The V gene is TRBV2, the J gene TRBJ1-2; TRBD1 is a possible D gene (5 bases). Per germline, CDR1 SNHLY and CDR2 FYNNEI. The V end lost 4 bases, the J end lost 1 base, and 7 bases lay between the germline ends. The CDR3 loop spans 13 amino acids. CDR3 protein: CASSGQLNYGYTF. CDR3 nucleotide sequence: TGTGCCAGCAGTGGACAGCTTAACTATGGCTACACCTTC.

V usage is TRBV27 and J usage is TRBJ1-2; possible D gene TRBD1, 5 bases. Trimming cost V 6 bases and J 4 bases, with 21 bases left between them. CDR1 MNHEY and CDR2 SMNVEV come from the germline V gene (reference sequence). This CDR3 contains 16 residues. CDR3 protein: CASSLRGGGFSYGYTF. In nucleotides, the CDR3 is TGTGCCAGCAGCCTTAGGGGAGGAGGGTTCAGCTATGGCTACACCTTC.

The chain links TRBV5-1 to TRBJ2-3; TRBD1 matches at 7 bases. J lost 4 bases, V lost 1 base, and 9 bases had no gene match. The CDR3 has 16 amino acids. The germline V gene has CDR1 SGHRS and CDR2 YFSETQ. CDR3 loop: CASSLMGQGGADTQYF. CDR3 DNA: TGCGCCAGCAGCTTGATGGGACAAGGGGGCGCAGATACGCAGTATTTT.

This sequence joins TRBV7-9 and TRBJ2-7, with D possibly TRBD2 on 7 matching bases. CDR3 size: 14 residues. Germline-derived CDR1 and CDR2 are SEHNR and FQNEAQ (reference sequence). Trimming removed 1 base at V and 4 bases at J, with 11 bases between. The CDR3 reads CASSLGGGGYEQYF. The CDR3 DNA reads TGTGCCAGCAGCTTAGGCGGGGGCGGGTACGAGCAGTACTTC.

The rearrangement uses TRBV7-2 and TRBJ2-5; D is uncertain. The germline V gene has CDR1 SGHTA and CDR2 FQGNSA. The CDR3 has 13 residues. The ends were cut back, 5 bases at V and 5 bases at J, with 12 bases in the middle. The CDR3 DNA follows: TGTGCCAGCAGCACGACCGGCAGGGAGACCCAGTACTTC. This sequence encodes CASSTTGRETQYF.

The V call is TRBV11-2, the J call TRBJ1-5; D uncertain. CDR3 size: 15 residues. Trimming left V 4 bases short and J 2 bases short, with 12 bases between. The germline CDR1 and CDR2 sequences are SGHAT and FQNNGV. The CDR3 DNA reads TGTGCCAGCAGCTCTATTTCAGGCGGCAATCAGCCCCAGCATTTT. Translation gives CASSSISGGNQPQHF.

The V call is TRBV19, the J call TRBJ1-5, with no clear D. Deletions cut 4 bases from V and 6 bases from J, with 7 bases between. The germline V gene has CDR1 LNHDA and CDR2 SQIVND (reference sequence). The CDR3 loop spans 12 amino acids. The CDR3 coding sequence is TGTGCCAGTAGTAGGAGTCGTCAGCCCCAGCATTTT. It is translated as CASSRSRQPQHF. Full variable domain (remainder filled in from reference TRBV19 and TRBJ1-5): DGGITQSPKYLFRKEGQNVTLSCEQNLNHDAMYWYRQDPGQGLRLIYYSQIVNDFQKGDIAEGYSVSREKKESFPLTVTSAQKNPTAFYLCASSRSRQPQHFGDGTRLSIL.

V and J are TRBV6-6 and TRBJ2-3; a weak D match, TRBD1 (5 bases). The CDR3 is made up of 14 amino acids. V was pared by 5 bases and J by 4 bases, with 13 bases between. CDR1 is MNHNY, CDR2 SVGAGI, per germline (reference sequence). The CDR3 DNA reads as TGTGCCAGCAGTATCAGGGTCTTATCAGATACGCAGTATTTT. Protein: CASSIRVLSDTQYF.

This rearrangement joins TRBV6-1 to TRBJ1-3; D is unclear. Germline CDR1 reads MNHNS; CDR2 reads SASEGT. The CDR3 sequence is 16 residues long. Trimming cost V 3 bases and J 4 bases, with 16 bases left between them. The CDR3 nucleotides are TGTGCCAGCAGTGAGCGGTTGGAGGGAATCGGAAACACCATATATTTT. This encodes CASSERLEGIGNTIYF.

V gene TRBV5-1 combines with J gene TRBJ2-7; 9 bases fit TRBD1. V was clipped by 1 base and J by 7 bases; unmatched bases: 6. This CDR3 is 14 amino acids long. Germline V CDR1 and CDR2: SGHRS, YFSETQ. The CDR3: CASSLRTGAGEQYF. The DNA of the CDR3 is TGCGCCAGCAGCTTGAGGACAGGGGCAGGGGAGCAGTACTTC.

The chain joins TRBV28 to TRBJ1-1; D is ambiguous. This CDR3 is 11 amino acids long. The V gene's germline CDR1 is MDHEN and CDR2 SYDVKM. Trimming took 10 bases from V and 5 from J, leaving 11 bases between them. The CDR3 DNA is TGTGCCACAGCCAGGATGACTGAAGCTTTCTTT. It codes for CATARMTEAFF.

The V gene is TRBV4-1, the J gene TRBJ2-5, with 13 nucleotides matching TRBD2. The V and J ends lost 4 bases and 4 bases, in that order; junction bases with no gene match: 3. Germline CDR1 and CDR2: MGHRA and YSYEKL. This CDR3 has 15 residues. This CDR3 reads CASSRLAGGGETQYF. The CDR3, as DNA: TGCGCCAGCAGCCGACTAGCGGGGGGAGGAGAGACCCAGTACTTC.

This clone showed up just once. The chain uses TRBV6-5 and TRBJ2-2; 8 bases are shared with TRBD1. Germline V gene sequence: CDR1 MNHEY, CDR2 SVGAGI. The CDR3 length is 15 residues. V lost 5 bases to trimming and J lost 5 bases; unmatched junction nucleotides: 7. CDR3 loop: CASSPQGAVTGELFF. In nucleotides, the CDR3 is TGTGCCAGCAGTCCCCAGGGGGCAGTAACCGGGGAGCTGTTTTTT.